This entry describes one T cell receptor (beta chain). Described time point: patch test 2, 6 weeks after DPC sensitization. Treatment here: therapeutic diphenylcyclopropenone sensitization with weekly scalp DPC. Via MiXCR, TCRdb re-called the RACE reads, giving one row per CDR3 protein. The sample includes a few hundred thousand distinct CDR3 sequences, roughly 6% of them seen just once. This entry comes from a study of human T cells and chemical hapten exposure. There are 11 residues in the CDR3. V lost 5 bases, J lost 8 bases, and 8 bases lay in between. Germline V CDR1 and CDR2: MDHEN, SYDVKM. Sequencing was performed on whole blood, taken in connection with sensitization to the hapten diphenylcyclopropenone (DPC). The chain employs TRBV28 and TRBJ2-3; D gene uncertain. This sequence originates from a woman aged 18-35 years with alopecia areata. Some clones in this sample may be carry-over from other donors' samples. Here the CDR3 reads CASSDITTQYF. CDR3 DNA sequence: TGTGCCAGCAGTGACATCACTACGCAGTATTTT.